This TCR beta chain was identified during a study of T cell changes during pregnancy in multiple sclerosis (dated by TCRdb to between 2019 and 2020). Study-wide context: The study looked at changes in the T cell repertoire across pregnancy in women with multiple sclerosis.

As to this clone: No antigen is known for it. Base qualities are not at hand, and no much larger clone is one base apart.

CDR1 SGDLS and CDR2 YYNGEE were looked up in the germline V gene. Trimming accounts for 4 bases at V and 6 bases at J, while the number of junction bases matched to no gene is 5. The CDR3 runs 16 amino acids, cysteine and phenylalanine included. The read is trimmed to its CDR3 DNA, 48 bases read in frame from base 1. Libraries were made using the immunoSEQ multiplex PCR assay. The clones in this table, taken by TCRdb from immuneACCESS, are in-frame only. Not every clone is retained; where verified, under half of the shortfall comes from an unresolved V gene, and the cause of the rest is unknown. In this sample the table shows tens of thousands of clones, just over 90% of which occur a single time. The ten largest clones take up around 1.4% of the sample.

The material was peripheral blood, obtained in the third trimester of pregnancy. The sequence links TRBV9 to TRBJ2-1; 15 bases in the junction line up with TRBD2. The clonotype originates from a female donor in good health, enrolled as a control in a pregnancy study. The DNA reads as follows: TGTGCCAGCAGCACCGGGACTAGCGGGAGGTCCAATGAGCAGTTCTTC. This translates into CASSTGTSGRSNEQFF.